Below, 27 T cell receptor beta chains from the same sample are listed, as sequenced in a study of glioma-infiltrating T cells. Using RNA template, CDR3s of TCR alpha and beta were amplified with iRepertoire arm-PCR. TCRdb reanalysed the multiplex PCR reads using MiXCR and keeps one entry per CDR3 protein. The sample yields under 200,000 distinct CDR3 sequences, approximately 30% seen once. Sample: glioma tissue, nonneoplastic brain tissue, or PBMCs (not recorded which). Receptors originate from a human donor with low-grade glioma or glioblastoma, undergoing nonglioma brain surgery, or in good health (not recorded which).

This clonotype was recorded many times. The J gene is TRBJ1-3, the V gene TRBV18; D unclear. The CDR3 has 16 amino acids. CDR1 and CDR2 (germline): KGHSH, LQKENI. V was pared by 6 bases and J by 0 bases, with 15 bases between. This CDR3 is CASSKTQPSSGNTIYF. Here the CDR3 DNA reads TGTGCCAGCTCTAAGACTCAACCGTCCTCTGGAAACACCATATATTTT.

The gene calls are TRBV3-1 and TRBJ2-5; D is unclear. The germline CDR1 and CDR2 sequences are LGHDT and YNNKEL (reference sequence). Trimming removed 6 bases at V and 1 base at J, with 18 bases between. The CDR3 runs to 16 residues. The CDR3 spells CASRRRTGRSQETQYF. CDR3 DNA sequence: TGTGCCAGCAGACGGCGGACCGGGCGGTCCCAAGAGACCCAGTACTTC.

This clonotype came up many times. This chain uses TRBV15 with TRBJ2-7, with unresolved D. This CDR3 has 12 amino acids. Germline V gives CDR1 LNHNV, CDR2 YYDKDF (reference sequence). V dropped 8 bases and J dropped 6 bases, with 14 bases sitting between them. The CDR3 region is CATEDPSREQYF. The CDR3 DNA follows: TGTGCCACCGAGGACCCTTCCCGCGAGCAGTACTTC.

Concerning this clonotype itself: A read error may explain this, as a much larger clone is one base away. The V gene is TRBV24-1, the J gene TRBJ2-1, with 13 bases lining up with TRBD2. From germline, CDR1 is KGHDR and CDR2 SFDVKD. The CDR3 is 16 amino acids. The CDR3 reads CATTDTSGRAYNEQFF. The CDR3 DNA reads TGTGCCACCACTGATACTAGCGGGAGGGCCTACAATGAGCAGTTCTTC.

This clonotype was found a few times. J is TRBJ1-2 and V is TRBV10-3; TRBD1 matches at 8 bases. CDR1 and CDR2 from the germline V gene are ENHRY and SYGVKD. The CDR3 is made up of 13 amino acids. Unmatched junction bases numbered 5, after V lost 6 bases and J lost 5 bases. The CDR3: CAISPDRAYGYTF. CDR3 nucleotide sequence: TGTGCCATCAGCCCGGACAGGGCTTATGGCTACACCTTC.

Comments on this clonotype: A junction boundary mismatches the germline segment, possibly from a read error. CDR3 protein: CAGSLGYNEQFF. For the CDR3, the DNA is TGTGCCGGCAGCTTAGGTTATAATGAGCAGTTCTTC. The chain joins TRBV7-2 to TRBJ2-1; D not certain. CDR1 SGHTA and CDR2 FQGNSA come from the germline V gene. This CDR3 has 12 amino acids.

Regarding this clonotype: An end of the junction does not agree with germline; a read error may underlie this. The chain is built from TRBV7-3 and TRBJ2-7; D remains ambiguous. This CDR3 contains 14 residues. CDR1 is SGHTA, CDR2 FQGTGA, per germline. CDR3: CASSFRENTYKQYF. The CDR3 nucleotides read TGTGCCAGCAGCTTCAGAGAAAACACCTACAAGCAGTACTTC.

The chain has TRBV28 and TRBJ2-7, with 7 bases lining up with TRBD2. The CDR3 is 14 amino acids. Germline CDR1 and CDR2: MDHEN and SYDVKM. Losses at the gene ends were 0 bases for V and 6 bases for J; bases not matched to a gene: 5. CDR3 nucleotide sequence: TGTGCCAGCAGTTTATGGGGAGGGTTAGGCGAGCAGTACTTC. It encodes CASSLWGGLGEQYF.

In regard to this clonotype: A much more abundant neighbour one base away suggests this may be a read error. CDR3 sequence reads: CASSEDLDFYEQYF. The DNA of the CDR3 is TGTGCCAGCAGCGAAGACCTCGACTTCTACGAGCAGTACTTC. This sequence joins TRBV4-2 and TRBJ2-7, with unresolved D. The length of the CDR3 is 14 residues. Per the germline V gene, CDR1 is LGHNA and CDR2 is YNFKEQ.

This clonotype was recorded at least ten times. Relative to the germline gene, one junction end is altered; a read error may explain this. The J gene is TRBJ1-1, the V gene TRBV20-1, with D unresolved. CDR1 and CDR2 (germline): DFQATT, SNEGSKA (reference sequence). The CDR3 extends over 16 amino acids. The CDR3 here is CSTRDPKVGTNTEAFF. CDR3 DNA sequence: TGCAGTACTAGAGATCCAAAGGTCGGTACGAACACTGAAGCTTTCTTT.

The chain joins TRBV10-3 to TRBJ1-3, with D uncertain. The CDR3 length is 17 residues. V dropped 3 bases and J dropped 0 bases, with 15 bases sitting between them. The germline V gene encodes CDR1 ENHRY and CDR2 SYGVKD. Written as DNA, the CDR3 is TGTGCCATCAGTGAACTCCAGCGGGCACGCTCTGGAAACACCATATATTTT. Translated: CAISELQRARSGNTIYF.

Note on this clonotype: It may be a read error: a sequence one base away is much more abundant. The CDR3 sequence: CASSMRQVYSPLHF. As DNA, the CDR3 is TGTGCCAGTAGTATGCGGCAGGTATATTCACCCCTCCACTTT. The chain is built from TRBV19 and TRBJ1-6; D ambiguous. Trimming stripped 3 bases from V and 8 bases from J, with 11 bases between. The germline V gene encodes CDR1 LNHDA and CDR2 SQIVND (reference sequence). The CDR3 extends over 14 amino acids.

A word on this clonotype: This may stem from a read error, because a much larger clone lies one nucleotide away. The chain recombines TRBV19 with TRBJ1-1, with TRBD1 matching over 8 bases. CDR1 is LNHDA and CDR2 is SQIVND in the germline V gene (reference sequence). The CDR3 extends over 16 amino acids. CDR3 in amino acids: CASSMRPGQVNTEASF. The CDR3 nucleotides read TGTGCCAGTAGTATGCGGCCGGGACAGGTGAACACTGAAGCTTCCTTT.

This clonotype was detected many times. The CDR3 DNA is TGTGCCAGCAGCTTAAGCCGGACTACAAGGGGTTTGGAGCAGTTCTTC. Translation gives CASSLSRTTRGLEQFF. This chain links TRBV7-2 with TRBJ2-1; weak D call: TRBD2 (6 bases). The V and J ends lost 2 bases and 10 bases respectively, with 21 bases between them. The germline V gene encodes CDR1 SGHTA and CDR2 FQGNSA. The CDR3 covers 16 residues. Full variable domain (remainder filled in from reference TRBV7-2 and TRBJ2-1): GAGVSQSPSNKVTEKGKDVELRCDPISGHTALYWYRQSLGQGLEFLIYFQGNSAPDKSGLPSDRFSAERTGGSVSTLTIQRTQQEDSAVYLCASSLSRTTRGLEQFFGPGTRLTVL.

The rearrangement uses TRBV27 and TRBJ2-3; 12 bases align to TRBD1. Germline CDR1 MNHEY, CDR2 SMNVEV (reference sequence). J lost 5 bases, V lost 2 bases, and 11 bases had no gene match. The CDR3 contains 18 residues. Written as DNA, the CDR3 is TGTGCCAGCAGTTTAACTCCAGGAGGGGACAGGGGGCAAGATACGCAGTATTTT. Its protein is CASSLTPGGDRGQDTQYF.

This clonotype occurred many times. The CDR3 region has the DNA TGTGCCAGCAGATCCCACGATACTAGCGGAGGAGATACGCAGTATTTT. It translates to CASRSHDTSGGDTQYF. The chain couples TRBV6-1 to TRBJ2-3; 8 bases match TRBD2. Germline V gene data show CDR1 as MNHNS and CDR2 as SASEGT. The CDR3 runs 16 residues. V dropped 6 bases and J dropped 5; count of bases not matched to a gene: 13.

This clonotype was observed a handful of times. A read error may explain this, as a much larger clone is one base away. The chain combines TRBV28 with TRBJ1-3; D is unresolved. The germline V and J ends were trimmed by 10 bases and 0 bases, with 16 bases remaining between them. This CDR3 contains 15 residues. Germline CDR1 MDHEN, CDR2 SYDVKM. CDR3 region: CATEGATDSGNTIYF. Here the CDR3 DNA reads TGTGCCACAGAGGGTGCTACCGACTCTGGAAACACCATATATTTT.

Ten or more counts support this clonotype. The V gene is TRBV19, the J gene TRBJ2-7, with 7 bases fitting TRBD1. Trimming cost V 5 bases and J 3 bases; bases outside gene matches: 10. The CDR3 is made up of 15 amino acids. CDR1 and CDR2 from the germline V gene are LNHDA and SQIVND (reference sequence). The CDR3: CASSPTGTAYYEQYF. The CDR3 coding sequence is TGTGCCAGTAGTCCTACCGGGACAGCCTACTACGAGCAGTACTTC.

This clonotype has at least ten counts. The chain's CDR3 is CASSLESGAEQYF. The CDR3 nucleotides are TGTGCCAGCAGCTTAGAATCAGGGGCCGAGCAGTACTTC. The genes are TRBV11-2 and TRBJ2-7; maybe TRBD1 (6 bases). CDR1 is SGHAT, CDR2 FQNNGV, per germline. Deletions cut 0 bases from V and 6 bases from J, with 9 bases between. The CDR3 is 13 residues long.

This clonotype occurred a few times. The chain is built from TRBV4-3 and TRBJ2-1, with 8 bases lining up with TRBD2. CDR3 length: 14 amino acids. Per germline, CDR1 LGHNA and CDR2 YSLEER. Unmatched junction bases numbered 6, after V lost 4 bases and J lost 7 bases. CDR3 sequence reads: CASSRPGTSNEQFF. The CDR3 coding sequence is TGCGCCAGCAGCCGGCCCGGGACTAGTAATGAGCAGTTCTTC.

This chain joins TRBV12-3 or TRBV12-4 and TRBJ2-1, with D possibly TRBD2 on 5 matching bases. CDR3 size: 12 residues. Trimming removed 1 base at V and 9 bases at J, with 7 bases between. Here the CDR3 DNA reads TGTGCCAGCAGTTTAGGAGGGTCTGAGCAGTTCTTC. As protein: CASSLGGSEQFF.

Comment on this clonotype: An end of the junction differs from the germline gene, which may be a read error. The chain combines TRBV19 with TRBJ1-1, with TRBD1 matching over 11 bases. CDR1 and CDR2 from the germline V gene are LNHDA and SQIVND (reference sequence). The CDR3 sequence is 14 residues long. DNA of the CDR3: TGTGCCAGTAGCGGACAGGGGGCGTACACTGAAGCTCTCTTT. Translating it yields CASSGQGAYTEALF.

At least ten counts were recorded for this clonotype. The chain uses TRBV14 and TRBJ1-1; 10 nucleotides match TRBD1. V lost 4 bases and J lost 6; bases outside the gene matches: 8. Germline V lookup: CDR1 SGHDN, CDR2 FVKESK. The CDR3 contains 15 residues. The CDR3 DNA sequence: TGTGCCAGCAGCCGCCGGGGACAGGGGCCGGCTGAAGCTTTCTTT. Its translation is CASSRRGQGPAEAFF.

This clonotype was seen a few times. The chain carries TRBV7-6 and TRBJ2-3; 10 bases map to TRBD2. In germline, CDR1 is SGHVS, CDR2 FNYEAQ. This CDR3 comprises 17 residues. Germline trimming cut 2 bases from V and 1 base from J; bases unmatched to any gene: 6. The CDR3 spells CASSLNSGRAGTDTQYF. CDR3 sequence (DNA): TGTGCCAGCAGCTTAAACAGCGGGAGGGCGGGCACAGATACGCAGTATTTT.

This clonotype is a singleton in its sample. The rearrangement links TRBV28 to TRBJ1-5; the D gene is possibly TRBD1 (6 bases). V was cut by 5 bases and J by 4 bases, with 21 bases left in between. Germline CDR1 and CDR2: MDHEN and SYDVKM. There are 17 residues in the CDR3. The DNA for the CDR3 is TGTGCCAGCAGTCCCGAGAGGGGGGGGGCGCTTAATCAGCCCCAGCATTTT. Translating it yields CASSPERGGALNQPQHF.

This clonotype was seen ten or more times. The CDR3 protein is CASSQLETQYF. The CDR3 DNA follows: TGTGCCAGCAGTCAGCTAGAGACCCAGTACTTC. The chain couples TRBV3-1 to TRBJ2-5; D call uncertain. V lost 6 bases and J 4 bases, leaving 6 bases between the germline ends. Germline V CDR1 and CDR2: LGHDT, YNNKEL (reference sequence). The CDR3 consists of 11 residues.

The sample holds one count of this clonotype. A single base separates this from a much larger clone, so it may be a read error. The chain joins TRBV7-2 to TRBJ2-2; possible D gene TRBD1, 6 bases. The CDR3 loop spans 17 amino acids. The germline V gene has CDR1 SGHTA and CDR2 FQGNSA. The V end lost 6 bases, the J end lost 2 bases, and 19 bases lay between the germline ends. The DNA of the CDR3 is TGTGCCAGCAGACTCCGAACAGGGCCGTCAAACACCGGGGAGCTGTTTTTT. Protein product: CASRLRTGPSNTGELFF.